The 28 T cell receptor beta chains presented below share a single source sample, sequenced in a study of pediatric ulcerative colitis. Produced via immunoSEQ multiplex PCR; TCRdb's table is partial and in-frame only. The sample has about 64,000 clones, over 65% seen once. Specimen: blood. These receptors were taken from a boy aged 5-17 years with moderate ulcerative colitis.

The DNA of the CDR3 is TGTGCCAGCAGCTTGCGGGGAATCACTTATAGCAATCAGCCCCAGCATTTT. Protein sequence: CASSLRGITYSNQPQHF. This sequence joins TRBV5-8 and TRBJ1-5; D call uncertain. The CDR3 runs 17 residues. The germline V and J ends were trimmed by 1 base and 0 bases, with 14 bases remaining between them. From germline, CDR1 is SGHTS and CDR2 YDEGEE.

The chain joins TRBV9 to TRBJ1-5; D is perhaps TRBD1 (5 bases). This CDR3 spans 16 amino acids. The V and J ends lost 0 bases and 1 base respectively, with 11 bases between them. The germline gives CDR1 SGDLS, CDR2 YYNGEE. The CDR3 DNA reads TGTGCCAGCAGCGTAGGGGCAGGGAGCAGCAATCAGCCCCAGCATTTT. This codes for CASSVGAGSSNQPQHF.

The gene calls are TRBV29-1 and TRBJ1-1; D remains unclear. The germline V gene encodes CDR1 SQVTM and CDR2 ANQGSEA. The germline V and J ends were trimmed by 5 bases and 2 bases, with 9 bases remaining between them. This CDR3 has 12 amino acids. The CDR3 DNA reads as TGCAGCGTTCGCCCAGGAAACACTGAAGCTTTCTTT. It codes for CSVRPGNTEAFF.

This chain uses TRBV7-9 with TRBJ2-1; no clear D. With 3 bases removed from V and 6 bases from J, the gap between germline ends came to 6 bases. Germline V gene sequence: CDR1 SEHNR, CDR2 FQNEAQ (reference sequence). The CDR3 consists of 12 residues. CDR3 nucleotides: TGTGCCAGCAGCTTGGGATCCAATGAGCAGTTCTTC. This gives the protein CASSLGSNEQFF.

This clone was seen more than once but under ten times. The chain's CDR3 is CARPSNPRTGGNTDTQYF. CDR3 DNA: TGTGCCCGACCCTCAAACCCTCGAACAGGGGGTAATACAGATACGCAGTATTTT. The J gene is TRBJ2-3, the V gene TRBV2, with 8 bases fitting TRBD1. Germline V gene data show CDR1 as SNHLY and CDR2 as FYNNEI. The V segment lost 11 bases and the J segment 3 bases; nucleotides outside the gene matches: 22. CDR3 size: 18 residues.

V usage is TRBV9 and J usage is TRBJ1-1; no clear D. This CDR3 has 15 amino acids. V lost 0 bases to trimming and J lost 6 bases, with 15 bases between them. Germline CDR1 reads SGDLS; CDR2 reads YYNGEE. CDR3 DNA: TGTGCCAGCAGCGTAGAAGCGCTCTTGGAGGCTGAAGCTTTCTTT. Translation: CASSVEALLEAEAFF.

The chain carries TRBV2 and TRBJ2-1; 10 bases match TRBD2. Germline V CDR1 and CDR2: SNHLY, FYNNEI. This CDR3 has 16 residues. The ends lost 10 bases at V and 2 bases at J; junction bases unmatched: 11. CDR3 nucleotide sequence: TGTGCCACCCAGACTAGCGGGTCTGGGGCCTACAATGAGCAGTTCTTC. Translating it yields CATQTSGSGAYNEQFF.

The chain joins TRBV6-5 to TRBJ2-1, with TRBD2 as a possible D gene (6 bases). Per the germline V gene, CDR1 is MNHEY and CDR2 is SVGAGI. CDR3 size: 16 residues. V was shortened by 0 bases and J by 5 bases, with 14 bases between the two germline ends. The CDR3 region is CASSYSGLNTHNEQFF. CDR3 DNA: TGTGCCAGCAGTTACTCTGGACTAAATACGCACAATGAGCAGTTCTTC.

V is TRBV6-1 and J is TRBJ2-5; D is possibly TRBD1 (6 bases). The CDR3 consists of 13 residues. Trimming removed 6 bases from V and 4 bases from J, with 12 bases in between. Germline loops: CDR1 MNHNS, CDR2 SASEGT. In nucleotides, the CDR3 is TGTGCCAGCAGACAGGGCGGTATAGAGACCCAGTACTTC. It specifies CASRQGGIETQYF.

V usage is TRBV4-3 and J usage is TRBJ1-1; perhaps TRBD1 as D (6 bases). The CDR3 contains 18 residues. Trimming shortened V by 1 base and J by 1 base, and 19 bases separated the two germline ends. Germline CDR1 LGHNA, CDR2 YSLEER. In DNA, the CDR3 is TGCGCCAGCAGCCAAGTAATGGCAGGGGAGGGAGGGAACACTGAAGCTTTCTTT. It codes for CASSQVMAGEGGNTEAFF.

This chain links TRBV5-1 with TRBJ1-2, with D uncertain. V was clipped by 5 bases and J by 8 bases, with 16 bases between them. Germline-derived CDR1 and CDR2 are SGHRS and YFSETQ. This CDR3 contains 13 residues. The CDR3 region is CASREGGDRGYTF. CDR3 in DNA: TGCGCCAGCAGGGAGGGCGGAGACCGCGGCTACACCTTC.

This chain links TRBV4-1 with TRBJ1-1; weak D call: TRBD1 (5 bases). V was pared by 2 bases and J by 4 bases, with 11 bases between. The germline CDR1 and CDR2 sequences are MGHRA and YSYEKL. This CDR3 comprises 14 residues. CDR3 sequence (DNA): TGCGCCAGCAGCCAATGGGGGGTGGGCACTGAAGCTTTCTTT. This encodes CASSQWGVGTEAFF.

DNA of the CDR3: TGCAGCGTTGAAGCGGAGGACAGGGGAATCTACGAGCAGTACTTC. This codes for CSVEAEDRGIYEQYF. V usage is TRBV29-1 and J usage is TRBJ2-7, with 9 bases aligning to TRBD1. With V trimmed by 1 base and J by 3 bases, 7 bases remained unmatched. Germline assignment: CDR1 SQVTM and CDR2 ANQGSEA. The CDR3 is 15 residues long.

This clone was seen a handful of times. The chain employs TRBV7-3 and TRBJ1-1, with TRBD1 matching over 7 bases. The junction had 3 bases not matched to a gene; V was cut back by 5 bases and J by 0 bases. Germline-derived CDR1 and CDR2 are SGHTA and FQGTGA. The CDR3 extends over 14 amino acids. CDR3 sequence (DNA): TGTGCCAGCAGCCGGGACAGTTTGAACACTGAAGCTTTCTTT. The encoded protein is CASSRDSLNTEAFF.

For the CDR3, the DNA is TGCGCCAGCAGCCAAGATATTGAAGGCCACTTGAACAATCAGCCCCAGCATTTT. Translated, it gives CASSQDIEGHLNNQPQHF. This chain joins TRBV4-1 and TRBJ1-5, with D hard to call. The V end lost 0 bases, the J end lost 3 bases, and 18 bases lay between the germline ends. Germline V gene sequence: CDR1 MGHRA, CDR2 YSYEKL. The CDR3 totals 18 residues.

The V and J genes are TRBV4-2 and TRBJ2-3; maybe TRBD1 (6 bases). Germline V gives CDR1 LGHNA, CDR2 YNFKEQ. V was clipped by 3 bases and J by 6 bases, with 19 bases between them. CDR3 length equals 16 residues. Here the CDR3 reads CASSHVLGGVQDTQYF. The CDR3 coding sequence is TGTGCCAGCAGCCACGTACTAGGGGGTGTTCAGGATACGCAGTATTTT.

V is TRBV6-5 and J is TRBJ1-2; 7 bases are shared with TRBD1. The V gene end was trimmed by 5 bases and the J gene end by 5 bases; junction bases not matched to a gene: 11. The germline V gene has CDR1 MNHEY and CDR2 SVGAGI. This CDR3 has 15 residues. CDR3 DNA: TGTGCCAGCAGTCGTACAGGGGTGGGGCCTTATGGCTACACCTTC. Translation gives CASSRTGVGPYGYTF.

Only a few counts were recorded for this clone. The rearrangement joins TRBV29-1 to TRBJ1-1, with D hard to call. Per germline, CDR1 SQVTM and CDR2 ANQGSEA. This CDR3 comprises 12 residues. V was pared by 2 bases and J by 2 bases, with 6 bases between. In DNA, the CDR3 is TGCAGCGTTGAAAAGGGTAACACTGAAGCTTTCTTT. It translates to CSVEKGNTEAFF.

This clone was seen more than once but under ten times. V usage is TRBV9 and J usage is TRBJ1-1, with unresolved D. This CDR3 spans 13 amino acids. Trimming took 0 bases from V and 5 from J, leaving 8 bases between them. Germline assignment: CDR1 SGDLS and CDR2 YYNGEE. As DNA, the CDR3 is TGTGCCAGCAGCGTAGTGGCGAGAACTGAAGCTTTCTTT. Protein product: CASSVVARTEAFF.

The V gene is TRBV29-1, the J gene TRBJ2-1; 8 nucleotides line up with TRBD1. Unmatched junction bases numbered 2, after V lost 6 bases and J lost 7 bases. The CDR3 totals 11 residues. Germline lookup yields CDR1 SQVTM and CDR2 ANQGSEA. The CDR3 here is CSVGTGNEQFF. DNA of the CDR3: TGCAGCGTAGGGACAGGTAATGAGCAGTTCTTC.

There are a few counts of this clone. The chain couples TRBV27 to TRBJ2-7; possible D gene TRBD2, 6 bases. Germline-derived CDR1 and CDR2 are MNHEY and SMNVEV (reference sequence). The CDR3 covers 14 residues. V lost 5 bases and J lost 6, with 17 bases in between. In DNA form, the CDR3 reads TGTGCCAGCAGTAATTCCGGGACTTACCTCGAGCAGTACTTC. It translates to CASSNSGTYLEQYF.

The chain links TRBV4-3 to TRBJ1-5, with TRBD1 matching 7 bases. The V gene's germline CDR1 is LGHNA and CDR2 YSLEER. This CDR3 region has 15 residues. V was pared by 3 bases and J by 2 bases, with 4 bases of the junction left unmatched. CDR3 region: CASSQGTGGNQPQHF. The CDR3 bases are TGCGCCAGCAGCCAGGGTACAGGGGGCAATCAGCCCCAGCATTTT.

The rearrangement uses TRBV2 and TRBJ2-2; D is unclear. Trimming took off 4 bases at V and 7 bases at J, with 4 bases between the two ends. This CDR3 comprises 11 residues. The germline V gene encodes CDR1 SNHLY and CDR2 FYNNEI. CDR3 amino acids: CASSGRGELFF. In nucleotides, the CDR3 is TGTGCCAGCAGTGGGCGCGGGGAGCTGTTTTTT.

The chain joins TRBV7-6 to TRBJ2-5; 7 bases align to TRBD1. The CDR3 has 13 amino acids. V dropped 3 bases and J dropped 4; count of bases not matched to a gene: 2. Germline CDR1 is SGHVS and CDR2 is FNYEAQ. The CDR3 region has the DNA TGTGCCAGCAGCTTCACAGGGGCAGAGACCCAGTACTTC. Encoded protein: CASSFTGAETQYF. The whole variable domain, remainder taken from reference TRBV7-6 and TRBJ2-5, is GAGVSQSPRYKVTKRGQDVALRCDPISGHVSLYWYRQALGQGPEFLTYFNYEAQQDKSGLPNDRFSAERPEGSISTLTIQRTEQRDSAMYRCASSFTGAETQYFGPGTRLLVL.

The V call is TRBV19, the J call TRBJ2-1; 9 nucleotides match TRBD2. This CDR3 has 16 residues. The trim removed 5 bases at V and 0 bases at J, leaving 5 bases unmatched. The germline V gene encodes CDR1 LNHDA and CDR2 SQIVND (reference sequence). The chain's CDR3 is CASSLTSGSSYNEQFF. The CDR3, as DNA: TGTGCCAGTAGTCTGACTAGCGGTAGCTCCTACAATGAGCAGTTCTTC.

This clone came up a few times. This chain connects TRBV27 to TRBJ2-7; 8 nucleotides align to TRBD1. This CDR3 is 18 amino acids long. Germline V CDR1 and CDR2: MNHEY, SMNVEV (reference sequence). After removal of 1 base from V and 7 bases from J, the junction contained 18 bases not matched to a gene. In DNA form, the CDR3 reads TGTGCCAGCAGTTTATGGATGTGGGGGTCAGGGGGCCGTGGGGAGCAGTACTTC. The encoded protein is CASSLWMWGSGGRGEQYF.

This chain links TRBV27 with TRBJ2-7; D might be TRBD1 (5 bases). The V gene's germline CDR1 is MNHEY and CDR2 SMNVEV (reference sequence). V dropped 4 bases and J dropped 2 bases, with 15 bases sitting between them. This CDR3 is 15 amino acids long. The CDR3 loop reads CASSSGATATYEQYF. CDR3 DNA: TGTGCCAGCAGTTCTGGGGCAACAGCCACCTACGAGCAGTACTTC.

As concerns this clone: Germline is not matched at one junction end, which may reflect a read error. The V and J genes are TRBV2 and TRBJ2-2; D gene unclear. The germline V gene encodes CDR1 SNHLY and CDR2 FYNNEI. This CDR3 is built from 14 residues. CDR3 DNA sequence: TGTGCCAGCAGGCCGGAACTGAACGCCGGGGAGCTGTTTTTT. Protein sequence: CASRPELNAGELFF.